Listed here are 8 T cell receptor beta chains from one sample, sequenced in a study of blood T cell repertoires in COVID-19. Profiling relied on immunoSEQ multiplex PCR, and the TCRdb table lists in-frame clones only, not all of them. The table lists under 150,000 clones, approximately 82% of them singletons. The sequenced sample was peripheral blood. These receptor sequences come from a man aged 65-85 years with active or convalescent COVID-19.

This clone has only a few counts. V is TRBV5-1 and J is TRBJ1-1; 11 nucleotides align to TRBD1. Germline V lookup: CDR1 SGHRS, CDR2 YFSETQ. The junction had 2 bases not matched to a gene; V was cut back by 3 bases and J by 1 base. The CDR3 is made up of 15 amino acids. This CDR3 reads CASSWGTGGNTEAFF. The CDR3 coding sequence is TGCGCCAGCAGCTGGGGGACAGGGGGGAACACTGAAGCTTTCTTT.

The chain combines TRBV6-5 with TRBJ1-1; TRBD1 matches 12 bases. Trimming removed 9 bases from V and 7 bases from J; junction bases left unmatched: 6. The CDR3 spans 13 residues. Germline-derived CDR1 and CDR2 are MNHEY and SVGAGI. CDR3 in amino acids: CASGTGGSYEAFF. The CDR3 nucleotides are TGTGCCAGTGGGACAGGGGGCTCATATGAAGCTTTCTTT.

The table lists this clone with a few counts. This chain uses TRBV5-5 with TRBJ2-1; D remains ambiguous. The CDR3 runs to 14 residues. Trimming shortened V by 0 bases and J by 15 bases, and 19 bases separated the two germline ends. Germline lookup yields CDR1 SGHKS and CDR2 YYEKEE (reference sequence). CDR3 residues: CASSLVPRVLIWFF. CDR3 DNA: TGTGCCAGCAGCTTGGTCCCGAGAGTCTTAATTTGGTTCTTC.

This clone was counted a few times. V usage is TRBV7-9 and J usage is TRBJ2-7; a possible D gene is TRBD2 (6 bases). Germline values: CDR1 SEHNR, CDR2 FQNEAQ (reference sequence). V shed 4 bases and J shed 4 bases, with 17 bases lying between them. The CDR3 spans 15 residues. DNA of the CDR3: TGTGCCAGCAGCTCCACCGGGACCAGCGGGTACGAGCAGTACTTC. Translated: CASSSTGTSGYEQYF.

J is TRBJ1-2 and V is TRBV5-6, with 7 bases matching TRBD1. J was trimmed by 4 bases and V by 4 bases; bases with no gene match: 10. The V gene's germline CDR1 is SGHDT and CDR2 YYEEEE. There are 15 residues in the CDR3. The CDR3 nucleotides read TGTGCCAGCAGCCAAGAGGACAGGAGGGTCTATGGCTACACCTTC. Encoded protein: CASSQEDRRVYGYTF.

The chain carries TRBV9 and TRBJ1-4; 8 nucleotides align to TRBD1. From germline, CDR1 is SGDLS and CDR2 YYNGEE. This CDR3 is 14 amino acids long. V was clipped by 3 bases and J by 4 bases; unmatched bases: 2. The CDR3 DNA is TGTGCCAGCAGCGCCGGACAGGGTAATGAAAAACTGTTTTTT. It specifies CASSAGQGNEKLFF.

The chain has TRBV7-8 and TRBJ1-3; 9 positions match TRBD1. Germline-derived CDR1 and CDR2 are SGHVS and FQNEAQ. The J segment lost 4 bases and the V segment lost 3 bases, leaving 13 bases of the junction unmatched. The CDR3 extends over 18 amino acids. DNA of the CDR3: TGTGCCAGCAGCTTCCGCACCGGGACAGGGAGGTCCGGAAACACCATATATTTT. Amino acid sequence: CASSFRTGTGRSGNTIYF.

The chain has TRBV5-6 and TRBJ2-7; TRBD1 matches at 7 bases. CDR3 length: 14 amino acids. The trim removed 4 bases at V and 3 bases at J, leaving 7 bases unmatched. Germline assignment: CDR1 SGHDT and CDR2 YYEEEE. DNA of the CDR3: TGTGCCAGCAGCACAGACAGGGTCTACTACGAGCAGTACTTC. Translation: CASSTDRVYYEQYF.